The clone carrying this TCR beta chain was observed at least ten times. Its antigen is unknown. Unique molecular identifiers were incorporated when the TCRbeta library was constructed. TCRdb re-called the PCR reads with MiXCR, one entry per CDR3 protein. The repertoire includes under 300,000 distinct CDR3 sequences, more than 9% of them detected once, and about 20% sits in the top ten. The CDR3 loop spans 17 amino acids. J was trimmed by 0 bases and V by 6 bases; bases with no gene match: 10. The germline CDR1 and CDR2 sequences are MNHNS and SASEGT. The data stem from a study of T-cell reconstitution after alpha-beta-depleted transplantation in children. Study results and limitations: Some patients' high day-60 TCRbeta diversity was attributed to recipient cells surviving conditioning. T-cell counts and diversity at one year following transplant were attributed mainly to newly produced T cells. Several hundred expanded graft clones reportedly were the source of alpha-beta T cells about two months after transplant.

The J gene is TRBJ2-2, the V gene TRBV6-1; 7 positions agree with TRBD2. The sequences come from peripheral blood, collected 180 days after TCRalphabeta/CD19-depleted stem cell transplant. This TCR was sampled from a male patient aged 2 to 10 who had a stem cell transplant for chronic granulomatous disease, so the T cells may come from the graft donor. CDR3 coding DNA: TGTGCCAGCAGCCCGACTTGGCTAGCGGCGAACACCGGGGAGCTGTTTTTT. Translation gives CASSPTWLAANTGELFF.